This T cell receptor beta chain was recorded in a study of Ad26.COV2.S vaccination and SARS-CoV-2 variants. The CDR3 consists of 15 residues. Trimming pared 7 bases from V and 1 base from J, leaving 15 bases between. Germline lookup yields CDR1 LNHDA and CDR2 SQIVND (reference sequence). Described treatment: roughly 19 received Ad26.COV2.S at low or high dose, single or two shots; several received placebo; per-sample allocation not given. Each sample was drawn 63 days after the first injection (of vaccine or placebo). Repertoires were generated with immunoSEQ multiplex PCR, while TCRdb's copy carries only in-frame clones and drops some. The sample contains some 350,000 clones, roughly 81% of which appear only once.

The sequences come from peripheral blood, collected in a trial of Ad26.COV2.S vaccine versus placebo. The chain carries TRBV19 and TRBJ2-3; the D call may be TRBD1 or TRBD2 (5 bases each). The origin of this receptor is a person aged 18-60 years who received the Ad26.COV2.S COVID-19 vaccine or a placebo. This CDR3 is CASTAARGGTDTQYF. The CDR3 nucleotides read TGTGCCAGTACTGCCGCACGGGGCGGCACAGATACGCAGTATTTT.